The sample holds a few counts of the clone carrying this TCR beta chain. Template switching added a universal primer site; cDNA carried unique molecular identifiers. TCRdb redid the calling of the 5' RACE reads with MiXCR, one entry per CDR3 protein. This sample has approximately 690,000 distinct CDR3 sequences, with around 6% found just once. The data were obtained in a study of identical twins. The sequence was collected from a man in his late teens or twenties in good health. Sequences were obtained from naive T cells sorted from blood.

CDR3 region: CASSSFGGNTGELFF. In DNA form, the CDR3 reads TGTGCCAGCAGTTCCTTCGGGGGCAACACCGGGGAGCTGTTTTTT. V usage is TRBV27 and J usage is TRBJ2-2, with D perhaps given as TRBD1 or TRBD2 (6 bases each). V was trimmed by 4 bases and J by 2 bases, leaving 11 bases between them. Per the germline V gene, CDR1 is MNHEY and CDR2 is SMNVEV (reference sequence). This CDR3 has 15 amino acids.